The 17 T cell receptor beta chains below were found in one sample sequenced in a study of breast tumors, draining lymph nodes, adjacent tissues. Each CDR3 protein is one row after TCRdb ran MiXCR on the multiplex PCR reads. Of 65,000 to 80,000 distinct CDR3 sequences in the sample, about 21% were seen once. Samples came from axillary lymph nodes draining the breast cancer. Sequencing used axillary lymph node tissue. The source of these receptors is a female donor with breast cancer. Some clones in this sample may be carry-over from other donors' samples.

This clonotype was detected many times. The chain has TRBV5-4 and TRBJ2-3; maybe TRBD1 (6 bases). The germline V gene has CDR1 SGHNT and CDR2 YYREEE (reference sequence). V shed 0 bases and J shed 2 bases, with 16 bases lying between them. The CDR3 runs to 17 residues. The chain's CDR3 is CASSLVRGRGSTDTQYF. CDR3 nucleotide sequence: TGTGCCAGCAGCTTGGTTCGAGGCAGGGGATCCACAGATACGCAGTATTTT.

On this clonotype itself: It may be a read error: a sequence one base away is much more abundant. Without the conserved terminal phenylalanine or tryptophan, this CDR3 likely stems from a read error. The J gene is TRBJ1-2, the V gene TRBV5-1; D is perhaps TRBD1 (5 bases). V was clipped by 4 bases and J by 7 bases, with 20 bases between them. The germline CDR1 and CDR2 sequences are SGHRS and YFSETQ. The CDR3 is made up of 15 amino acids. The DNA of the CDR3 is TGCGCCAGCAGCGCCAGCGGGGGGATCGGGTTTGGCTACACCTCC. This gives the protein CASSASGGIGFGYTS.

Ten or more counts support this clonotype. This sequence joins TRBV5-1 and TRBJ2-5; 7 bases match TRBD1. The CDR3 runs 14 residues. J was trimmed by 4 bases and V by 4 bases; bases with no gene match: 7. Germline lookup yields CDR1 SGHRS and CDR2 YFSETQ. For the CDR3, the DNA is TGCGCCAGCAGCCACAACAGGGGCGGAGAGACCCAGTACTTC. This gives the protein CASSHNRGGETQYF.

This clonotype was counted at least ten times. This chain uses TRBV5-6 with TRBJ2-7, with a possible D match to TRBD1 (5 bases). This CDR3 has 16 amino acids. V was cut by 3 bases and J by 2 bases, with 18 bases left in between. The germline gives CDR1 SGHDT, CDR2 YYEEEE. The chain's CDR3 is CASSSDWTTRPYEQYF. The CDR3 DNA reads as TGTGCCAGCAGCTCCGATTGGACAACCCGACCCTACGAGCAGTACTTC.

This clonotype has at least ten counts. CDR3 sequence reads: CSARGDFLYEQYF. The CDR3 coding sequence is TGCAGTGCTAGGGGGGACTTCCTCTACGAGCAGTACTTC. The chain has TRBV20-1 and TRBJ2-7; tentative D call: TRBD2 (6 bases). The V end was cut by 3 bases, the J end by 3 bases, with 12 bases between. The germline CDR1 and CDR2 sequences are DFQATT and SNEGSKA (reference sequence). CDR3 size: 13 residues.

This clonotype was seen many times. The J gene is TRBJ2-7, the V gene TRBV30; D call uncertain. Deletions cut 2 bases from V and 0 bases from J, with 2 bases between. Germline assignment: CDR1 GTSNPN and CDR2 SVGIG (reference sequence). The CDR3 has 11 amino acids. CDR3 residues: CAWSISYEQYF. CDR3 nucleotide sequence: TGTGCCTGGAGTATCTCCTACGAGCAGTACTTC. The entire variable domain, with the rest obtained from reference TRBV30 and TRBJ2-7, is as follows: SQTIHQWPATLVQPVGSPLSLECTVEGTSNPNLYWYRQAAGRGLQLLFYSVGIGQISSEVPQNLSASRPQDRQFILSSKKLLLSDSGFYLCAWSISYEQYFGPGTRLTVT.

This clonotype was recorded at least ten times. The V call is TRBV5-1, the J call TRBJ2-3; no firm D call. Trimming removed 4 bases from V and 2 bases from J, with 8 bases in between. The CDR3 loop spans 13 amino acids. Germline V gene sequence: CDR1 SGHRS, CDR2 YFSETQ. For the CDR3, the DNA is TGCGCCAGCAGCAAACTTTCCACAGATACGCAGTATTTT. Residues: CASSKLSTDTQYF.

The sample holds many counts of this clonotype. This chain uses TRBV4-1 with TRBJ2-7; 10 nucleotides agree with TRBD2. The V and J ends lost 4 bases and 3 bases, in that order; junction bases with no gene match: 9. The CDR3 covers 16 residues. Germline CDR1 is MGHRA and CDR2 is YSYEKL. Written as DNA, the CDR3 is TGCGCCAGCAGCCGATCAGTAGCGGGAGGAGTCTACGAGCAGTACTTC. It yields the protein CASSRSVAGGVYEQYF.

This clonotype was detected many times. Mismatch with germline at one junction end may stem from a read error. The chain couples TRBV7-3 to TRBJ2-2; TRBD1 agrees at 10 bases. The germline V gene encodes CDR1 SGHTA and CDR2 FQGTGA. This CDR3 is 17 amino acids long. DNA for the CDR3: TGTGCCAGCAGCTTTAACTCGGGACAGGGGAACCCCGGGGAGCTGTTTTTT. Protein: CASSFNSGQGNPGELFF.

In its sample, this clonotype was seen many times. CDR3 region: CSASRTSRINEQFF. As DNA, the CDR3 is TGCAGTGCTAGTAGGACTTCCAGAATCAATGAGCAGTTCTTC. J is TRBJ2-1 and V is TRBV20-1, with D tentatively TRBD2 (5 bases). Germline-derived CDR1 and CDR2 are DFQATT and SNEGSKA (reference sequence). The V gene lost 3 bases and the J gene lost 6 bases, with 15 bases spanning the gap. The CDR3 has 14 residues.

This clonotype has at least ten counts. This rearrangement joins TRBV7-8 to TRBJ2-3; unclear D gene. V was clipped by 0 bases and J by 4 bases, with 14 bases between them. Per germline, CDR1 SGHVS and CDR2 FQNEAQ. The CDR3 extends over 16 amino acids. The CDR3 is CASSLAMQARPDTQYF. The DNA of the CDR3 is TGTGCCAGCAGCTTAGCGATGCAGGCCCGCCCAGATACGCAGTATTTT.

This clonotype came up a few times. J is TRBJ1-1 and V is TRBV25-1; D gene uncertain. CDR1 is MGHDK and CDR2 is SYGVNS in the germline V gene. The CDR3 has 14 amino acids. Trimming stripped 2 bases from V and 0 bases from J, with 7 bases between. CDR3 protein: CASSEEDLNTEAFF. For the CDR3, the DNA is TGTGCCAGCAGTGAAGAAGATTTGAACACTGAAGCTTTCTTT.

This clonotype has a count of ten or more. V is TRBV18 and J is TRBJ2-7; D unclear. This CDR3 spans 12 amino acids. Trimming removed 6 bases at V and 5 bases at J, with 11 bases between. CDR1 is KGHSH and CDR2 is LQKENI in the germline V gene. The CDR3 is CASSTGRDEQYF. The CDR3 DNA sequence: TGTGCCAGCTCTACTGGACGGGACGAGCAGTACTTC.

This clonotype was counted many times. The V call is TRBV7-9, the J call TRBJ2-1, with a tentative D call TRBD2 (6 bases). CDR3 length: 13 residues. V was pared by 5 bases and J by 8 bases, with 13 bases between. CDR1 is SEHNR, CDR2 FQNEAQ, per germline (reference sequence). The CDR3 protein is CASSPLASDEQFF. CDR3 sequence (DNA): TGTGCCAGCAGCCCCCTAGCGAGCGATGAGCAGTTCTTC.

The CDR3 DNA sequence: TGTGCCACCAGTGATCCGACTAGCGGCGCCAACACCGGGGAGCTGTTTTTT. Translation gives CATSDPTSGANTGELFF. The chain links TRBV24-1 to TRBJ2-2; the match to TRBD2 covers 9 bases. Germline V gives CDR1 KGHDR, CDR2 SFDVKD. The CDR3 covers 17 residues. J was trimmed by 2 bases and V by 3 bases; bases with no gene match: 6.

As concerns this clonotype: A clone one base away is much larger, so this may be a read error. The chain couples TRBV7-9 to TRBJ1-6, with TRBD1 as a possible D gene (6 bases). Germline V gene lookup returns CDR1 SEHNR and CDR2 FQNEAQ (reference sequence). This CDR3 region has 17 residues. The CDR3 is CASSQQGGNSYSSPLHF. The DNA of the CDR3 is TGTGCCAGCAGCCAACAGGGAGGTAACTCCTATAGTTCACCCCTCCACTTT.

The sample holds many counts of this clonotype. DNA for the CDR3: TGCGCCAGCAGCCAAGATTTGGCCCCCCTGGAGACCCAGTACTTC. This gives the protein CASSQDLAPLETQYF. The chain combines TRBV4-1 with TRBJ2-5; D is unresolved. Germline assignment: CDR1 MGHRA and CDR2 YSYEKL. Trimming removed 0 bases from V and 5 bases from J, with 13 bases in between. The CDR3 is 15 residues long.